The sequence of this T cell receptor beta chain was determined in a study of shared clonotypes between healthy human individuals (dated by TCRdb to 2018 to 2020). In the study overall: The cohort included a few men and a couple of women between 18 and 49 years of age. For each donor, three plates each were used for CD4 naive and CD4 memory, two plates were used for CD8 naive, and one plate was used for CD8 memory. The study deeply sequenced blood TCR repertoires of about 5 healthy adults to estimate repertoire size and the extent of clonotype sharing between individuals. To increase sequencing depth and limit assay-specific biases, TCR repertoire library preparation and sequencing were carried out by different laboratories using diverse techniques. Each donor's leukapheresis produced roughly between about 0.85 and 10 billion PBMCs. General findings and caveats noted by the study authors: Only blood was sampled, and tissue TCR repertoires likely differ from those in blood. Pairwise subsampling led to the expectation that sequencing depth would affect the degree of clonotype sharing among donors. Larger estimated clonotype richness was generally found for naive subsets than for memory subsets. Around 5.4% of naive CD4, 3% to 4% of naive CD8, roughly 2.4% of memory CD4, and 0.4% of memory CD8 clonotypes were shared across several donors. Compared with non-shared clonotypes, the clonotypes found in all four sorted-subset donors had higher generation probabilities. Incomplete sequencing was indicated by rarefaction of sorted-subset datasets, despite the large sequencing depth. The genetic and exposure-history diversity represented was limited by the small number of donors.

As to this clone: The specificity of this receptor is unknown. No base quality information exists; no much larger clone differs at one position.

The CDR3 sequence holds 17 residues, the cysteine and phenylalanine included. This entry keeps only the CDR3 DNA: 51 bases, framed from base 1. From a lookup of the germline V gene (reference sequence), CDR1 and CDR2 are MNHEY and SMNVEV. Trimming costs V 3 bases and J 3 bases, and their ends lie 17 bases apart. Using the deep immunoSEQ assay, TCR CDR3 regions were amplified from genomic DNA by multiplex PCR. Extracted genomic DNA from each cell subset was distributed evenly across all wells of several immunoSEQ 96-well plates, and each plate was treated as a replicate. For sorted subsets, approximately 210 ng genomic DNA, equal to 30,000 or so T cell genomes, was loaded into each replicate PCR. Purified libraries were quantified with a Qubit 3.0 fluorometer, sized on a Bioanalyzer 2100, and re-quantified with the KAPA Library Quantification kit. Every immunoSEQ 96-well plate was sequenced on a separate single-read 150-cycle Illumina NextSeq 550 flow cell. In the source study's methods: Because the immunoSEQ output held only junctional sequences and lacked quality scores, the filtering could not match the filtering applied to full-length reads. Sequences were annotated with PyIR, a Python wrapper for IgBLAST v1.9, using IMGT germline references to assign V/J genes and CDR3. Any read was removed if the V/J assignment was weak (E-value above 1e-6), the CDR3 was missing, or the read contained stop codons, out-of-frame junctions, or ambiguous translated residues. V3J clonotypes were defined as sequences sharing an identical inferred V gene, J gene, and CDR3 amino acid sequence. Percentage overlap between repertoires was computed as shared unique clonotypes divided by the size of the smaller repertoire. Repertoire richness was assessed with RTK rarefaction, the Chao1 estimator, and Recon v2.1 estimates of unobserved clonotypes. OLGA was used to compute generation probabilities for all TCRbeta clonotypes that the gDNA method yielded from a few donors. TCRdb took this table from immuneACCESS and kept in-frame rearrangements with V and J called. Such tables lack part of the clones; where checked against another copy, unresolved V genes explain under half of the gap, and the rest is unexplained. Clonal size and the V and J genes are those of that table, whereas D and trimming came from the DNA. The sample table records some 2,100,000 clones; about 92% of these occur just once. Roughly 1.8% of the sample lies in the top ten.

CD8 naive samples were obtained by positive selection for CCR7 among CD45RO-negative cells, yielding a CD45RA+CCR7+ population from which TemRA cells were excluded. Healthy HIV-negative adults with no recently reported acute infections or vaccinations were included as donors. All donors were Caucasian adults living in Nashville, Tennessee, USA. Blood was obtained by leukapheresis, after which PBMCs were separated by Ficoll-Histopaque density gradient centrifugation and cryopreserved in liquid nitrogen vapor phase. Analytical flow cytometry was used to check the purity and quantity of every magnetically sorted T cell population. Genomic DNA was isolated from each sorted fraction and quantified by UV absorbance on a Nanodrop 2000c.

Sequencing was done on a sample of naive CD8+ T cells from PBMCs. What this sample's cell subset or site label stands for: CD45RA+CCR7+. The rearranged chain carries TRBV27 and TRBJ1-4; no confident D gene assignment can be made. This receptor was obtained from a man between 18 and 29 years old in good health. Some clones in this sample may be carry-over from other donors' samples. The bases read TGTGCCAGCAGTTTGATTCCCCTAGGGTTACCTAATGAAAAACTGTTTTTT. Protein translation: CASSLIPLGLPNEKLFF.